The rows below give T cell receptor beta chains drawn from one sample of a study of T cell responses to AZD1222 COVID-19 vaccine. Produced via immunoSEQ multiplex PCR; TCRdb's table is partial and in-frame only. This sample has 150,000 to 200,000 clones, with approximately 90% found just once. The sequencing used peripheral blood, collected on day 0 of AZD1222 vaccination. The receptor source for this set is an adult in good health. The conserved cysteine and the conserved F or W are not part of the CDR3 here. Each record gives: J gene, V gene, clone size, CDR3 protein. Clone size is shown for a subset of rows, as once, few, many or a class of expanded clone.

>TRBJ2-7|TRBV11-3|.
ASSLKRSGEQY
>TRBJ2-3|TRBV5-1|.
ASSGRDRADTQY
>TRBJ2-1|TRBV20-1|.
SASFKHEQF
>TRBJ2-1|TRBV28|once
ASSSLNNEQF
>TRBJ2-7|TRBV21-1|.
ASTTVAGVILYEQY
>TRBJ1-1|TRBV29-1|once
SVVERRTAGSEAF
>TRBJ1-6|TRBV18|.
ASSPQGQGRGSYNSPLH
>TRBJ1-2|TRBV30|.
AWSRLGGYGYT
>TRBJ2-3|TRBV19|.
ASSRDGTLDTQY
>TRBJ1-1|TRBV30|.
AWSVQGYTEAF
>TRBJ2-5|TRBV24-1|.
ATSDLRTDQETQY
>TRBJ2-7|TRBV6-4|.
ASTNYEQY
>TRBJ1-1|TRBV7-9|.
ASSQTGLNTEAF
>TRBJ1-2|TRBV9|.
ASSALEGSGGYT
>TRBJ1-2|TRBV4-1|.
ASSPRTGLRYGYT
>TRBJ2-1|TRBV4-1|.
ASSGGQSYNEQF
>TRBJ2-3|TRBV6-5|.
ASSYFGRSTDTQY
>TRBJ2-1|TRBV5-8|.
ASSLGWLPLSNEQF
>TRBJ1-3|TRBV6-5|.
ASSYSEMGRNTIY
>TRBJ1-2|TRBV7-9|.
ASSFQDRNYGYT
>TRBJ1-1|TRBV29-1|.
SVLGEGDTEAF
>TRBJ2-7|TRBV15|.
ATSRGLQGYEQY
>TRBJ1-1|TRBV4-2|.
ASSQDRVRDTEAF
>TRBJ2-7|TRBV6-1|.
ASSDPSGGRRYEQY
>TRBJ2-3|TRBV5-1|.
ASSLQSLGTDTQY
>TRBJ2-7|TRBV14|.
ASSLSGTSSREQY
>TRBJ1-2|TRBV30|.
AWSRDIYGYT
>TRBJ1-1|TRBV6-5|.
ATRGGGTEAF
>TRBJ1-2|TRBV6-4|once
ASSRDRSNYGYT
>TRBJ2-7|TRBV3-1/TRBV3-2|.
ASSPGHPSSYEQY
>TRBJ2-5|TRBV19|.
ASSPSGLAPTQY
>TRBJ1-2|TRBV24-1|.
ATSDPEPFYGYT
>TRBJ1-1|TRBV5-1|once
ASSSGTGTKAF